This T cell receptor (beta chain) was profiled in a study of T cell responses to AZD1222 COVID-19 vaccine (dated by TCRdb to 2020 to 2022). Some background on the complete study: TCR sequencing covered 230 or so trial participants: approximately 200 given two doses of AZD1222 and around 26 given two doses of MenACWY control vaccine. Trial participants were enrolled by age into 18-55, 56-69 and 70-plus year subgroups, with roughly 150, 30 and 60 TCR-sequenced participants respectively. Paper-wide results and their limitations: Participants were mostly white British, with more females than males. The authors suggested clonal diversity may have been underestimated. Because no day 14 peak-response samples were available, repertoires were characterized only after the peak T cell response. Conclusions about previously exposed vaccinees are limited because only five to seven AZD1222 recipients were SARS-CoV-2 seropositive at baseline. After two AZD1222 doses, spike-specific TCR breadth and depth were significantly higher than at day 0 and than in MenACWY recipients. Reportedly, close to half of the unique spike-specific TCRs recognized epitopes lying outside the regions that are mutated in the B.1.351 and B.1.1.7 variants. In the small 56-69-year group, the increase in depth fell short of significance, most likely because of low power. CD4 TCRs associated with the vaccine covered the entire spike protein, and the dominant responses were in regions 160-218 and 743-854.

In the germline V gene, CDR1 corresponds to MNHEY and CDR2 to SVGAGI. V was cut back by 7 bases and J by 0 bases, leaving a gap of 7 bases between them. The cysteine opens and the phenylalanine closes a CDR3 of 13 amino acids. The kept DNA is CDR3 alone, 39 bases in frame from the first base. With respect to this clone: Its antigen is not yet known. No quality values exist for individual bases; no much larger clone is one base distant.

The time point label of this sample denotes: about 28 days (+/-7) after the second vaccine dose. AZD1222 recipients given second doses at about 4 weeks or at about 12 weeks were pooled, since spike-specific TCR depth and breadth were not found to differ between the two schedules. Vaccinee samples came from UK trials COV001 and COV002, including a single-blind randomized controlled phase 2/3 trial of AZD1222 (ChAdOx1 nCoV-19) in healthy adults. For TCRbeta chain sequencing, PBMC samples from trial participants were taken at day 0 and at day 28 after the second dose. The CDR3 regions of human TCRbeta chains were analyzed by immunosequencing. As for how the authors treated the data: Repertoire TCRs were matched against a reference library of SARS-CoV-2-specific TCRs generated with the MIRA antigen-specificity platform. Breadth was defined as the fraction of unique TCRs that were SARS-CoV-2-associated, and depth was defined as the fraction of total T cells that were SARS-CoV-2-associated. Using the MIRA data, each spike-specific TCR was mapped to the spike region that the TCR reacts to and placed in a CD4 or CD8 class. Log10-transformed breadth and depth values were compared by one-way ANOVA with Sidak's multiple comparisons tests. TCRdb mirrors the immuneACCESS table, restricted to in-frame sequences. Some clones are absent from its copies; in checked studies, under half trace to an unresolved V gene, and the reason for the others is unknown. V, J and clone size were drawn from that table, and D and trimming were deduced from the DNA. This sample comprises over 110,000 clones, about 90% of them detected only once. The ten largest clones capture 9.3% of the sample.

The receptor comes from an adult who received the AZD1222 COVID-19 vaccine. Sequenced material: peripheral blood, taken 28 days after the second AZD1222 dose. This sequence uses TRBV6-5 and TRBJ1-3, with no confidently assigned D gene. The nucleotide sequence reads as follows: TGTGCCAGCAAGGCAGGCTCTGGAAACACCATATATTTT. It is translated as CASKAGSGNTIYF.